This TCR beta chain was sequenced during a study of T cells expressing NK-cell markers. At the level of the study: CD3+CD56+NKG2C+, CD3+CD56+NKG2C- and CD3+CD56-NKG2C+ T cells, once sorted, supplied the TCR beta repertoires. Seropositivity for HCMV was found in most of the eight sequenced donors, with one seronegative.

CDR1 is LNHDA and CDR2 is SQIVND in the germline V gene (reference sequence). The CDR3 runs 15 residues. TCRdb re-called the 5' RACE reads; every CDR3 protein appears as one record, without DNA. The ten top clones account for roughly a fifth, within a sample of about 160,000 distinct CDR3 sequences. The sequenced sample was blood T cells: a sorted CD56 or NKG2C T cell subset, CD4+ or CD8+ T cells, or bulk PBMC T cells (not recorded which). This sequence originates from a man aged 18-69 years in good health. The gene calls are TRBV19 and TRBJ1-5; without DNA, the TCRdb call of TRBD1 cannot be checked. The CDR3 sequence is CASSIGQYSNQPQHF.